One and the same sample provided the 23 T cell receptor beta chains below, sequenced in a study of OX40 agonist ivuxolimab in advanced cancers. The protocol was immunoSEQ multiplex PCR, while the TCRdb copy is restricted to in-frame clones and leaves out a portion. Of about 48,000 clones in the sample, roughly 81% were seen once. The sequencing used CD4+ or CD8+ T cells sorted from blood, collected in a trial of the OX40 agonist ivuxolimab. These receptor sequences come from an adult with an advanced solid tumor such as melanoma, head and neck, liver or kidney cancer.

The rearrangement uses TRBV18 and TRBJ2-3; the match to TRBD2 covers 7 bases. Germline CDR1 KGHSH, CDR2 LQKENI. The V segment lost 0 bases and the J segment 11 bases; nucleotides outside the gene matches: 5. There are 13 residues in the CDR3. The DNA for the CDR3 is TGTGCCAGCTCACCACCGAGCGGGGAGGGGCAGTATTTT. Encoded protein: CASSPPSGEGQYF.

CDR3 DNA sequence: TGTGCCTGGACTAGCGGAGTGAGCACAGATACGCAGTATTTT. This encodes CAWTSGVSTDTQYF. The chain is built from TRBV30 and TRBJ2-3; 7 nucleotides line up with TRBD2. CDR1 and CDR2 (germline): GTSNPN, SVGIG (reference sequence). Unmatched junction bases numbered 4, after V lost 4 bases and J lost 0 bases. This CDR3 contains 14 residues.

This chain links TRBV5-6 with TRBJ2-7; TRBD1 matches 7 bases. Germline V lookup: CDR1 SGHDT, CDR2 YYEEEE. The CDR3 totals 13 residues. J lost 9 bases, V lost 4 bases, and 10 bases had no gene match. In DNA form, the CDR3 reads TGTGCCAGCAGCGAGGGGACAGCCCTAAGGCAGTACTTC. This sequence encodes CASSEGTALRQYF.

This sequence joins TRBV5-1 and TRBJ1-1, with D possibly being TRBD1 (5 bases). Germline CDR1 reads SGHRS; CDR2 reads YFSETQ. The CDR3 has 14 residues. V was shortened by 1 base and J by 3 bases, with 10 bases between the two germline ends. This CDR3 is CASSLSWGDTEAFF. CDR3 DNA: TGCGCCAGCAGCTTGAGTTGGGGGGACACTGAAGCTTTCTTT.

J is TRBJ2-2 and V is TRBV4-1; D gene uncertain. The CDR3 spans 14 residues. V was cut by 6 bases and J by 5 bases, with 13 bases left in between. Germline V gives CDR1 MGHRA, CDR2 YSYEKL. CDR3 loop: CASSETEGTGELFF. DNA for the CDR3: TGCGCCAGCAGTGAAACAGAAGGGACCGGGGAGCTGTTTTTT.

V is TRBV7-9 and J is TRBJ2-1, with TRBD1 matching over 9 bases. Germline values: CDR1 SEHNR, CDR2 FQNEAQ (reference sequence). This CDR3 region has 15 residues. With 5 bases clipped from V and 6 bases from J, the junction kept 8 bases outside the gene matches. The CDR3 loop reads CASSRRGQGPNEQFF. CDR3 nucleotide sequence: TGTGCCAGCAGCCGGAGGGGACAGGGTCCCAATGAGCAGTTCTTC.

The chain couples TRBV20-1 to TRBJ2-5, with 9 bases lining up with TRBD2. V shed 7 bases and J 4 bases; nucleotides not matched to a gene: 1. This CDR3 is built from 11 residues. Per germline, CDR1 DFQATT and CDR2 SNEGSKA (reference sequence). DNA for the CDR3: TGCAGTGAACTAGCGGGAGAGACCCAGTACTTC. Protein sequence: CSELAGETQYF.

The J gene is TRBJ1-2, the V gene TRBV4-1; D unresolved. The CDR3 runs to 14 residues. V was clipped by 0 bases and J by 7 bases, with 12 bases between them. Germline CDR1 is MGHRA and CDR2 is YSYEKL. CDR3 loop: CASSQDRRRPGYTF. CDR3 DNA sequence: TGCGCCAGCAGCCAAGATAGGCGGCGACCTGGCTACACCTTC.

The chain is built from TRBV5-4 and TRBJ2-7; 9 bases fit TRBD2. Losses at the gene ends were 0 bases for V and 4 bases for J; bases not matched to a gene: 5. Germline V gives CDR1 SGHNT, CDR2 YYREEE (reference sequence). The CDR3 runs to 15 residues. CDR3 loop: CASSLASGMDYEQYF. The CDR3 DNA sequence: TGTGCCAGCAGCTTGGCTAGCGGGATGGATTACGAGCAGTACTTC.

J is TRBJ2-5 and V is TRBV4-2, with D hard to call. V shed 0 bases and J shed 9 bases, with 5 bases lying between them. Germline CDR1 and CDR2: LGHNA and YNFKEQ. The CDR3 runs to 11 residues. The CDR3 protein is CASSQDRSQYF. Written as DNA, the CDR3 is TGTGCCAGCAGCCAAGATCGTTCCCAGTACTTC.

The CDR3 nucleotides read TGCGCCAGCAGCCAAGTCGGGGCAGCGGGAGTTGGTTCGGAGACCCAGTACTTC. Encoded protein: CASSQVGAAGVGSETQYF. The rearrangement joins TRBV4-1 to TRBJ2-5, with 8 bases lining up with TRBD2. Trimming cost V 1 base and J 5 bases; bases outside gene matches: 15. Germline assignment: CDR1 MGHRA and CDR2 YSYEKL. This CDR3 is built from 18 residues.

CDR3 coding DNA: TGTGCCAGTTATAGCGGGAGAGCGAACACCGGGGAGCTGTTTTTT. This translates into CASYSGRANTGELFF. This chain joins TRBV6-1 and TRBJ2-2, with TRBD2 matching 9 bases. With V trimmed by 9 bases and J by 0 bases, 5 bases remained unmatched. Germline CDR1 reads MNHNS; CDR2 reads SASEGT. This CDR3 is 15 amino acids long.

V is TRBV19 and J is TRBJ1-2; 8 nucleotides agree with TRBD1. The CDR3 is made up of 16 amino acids. Germline CDR1 reads LNHDA; CDR2 reads SQIVND (reference sequence). The junction had 4 bases not matched to a gene; V was cut back by 1 base and J by 0 bases. The CDR3 DNA follows: TGTGCCAGTAGTATAGCAGGGGGCGCGGCTAACTATGGCTACACCTTC. It yields the protein CASSIAGGAANYGYTF.

V usage is TRBV28 and J usage is TRBJ2-1; D is unclear. CDR1 MDHEN and CDR2 SYDVKM come from the germline V gene. The CDR3 runs to 13 residues. V lost 1 base and J 6 bases, leaving 7 bases between the germline ends. This chain's CDR3 is CASSLFGRNEQFF. CDR3 coding DNA: TGTGCCAGCAGTTTATTTGGGCGCAATGAGCAGTTCTTC.

This rearrangement joins TRBV19 to TRBJ2-7, with D perhaps TRBD1 or TRBD2 (5 bases each). V was shortened by 5 bases and J by 6 bases, with 14 bases between the two germline ends. Germline assignment: CDR1 LNHDA and CDR2 SQIVND (reference sequence). The CDR3 runs to 13 residues. CDR3 region: CASSGPTGGEQYF. The CDR3 DNA follows: TGTGCCAGTAGTGGTCCTACTGGGGGCGAGCAGTACTTC.

V gene TRBV7-3 combines with J gene TRBJ1-5, with D perhaps matching TRBD1 (5 bases). The CDR3 is 13 residues long. The V gene lost 5 bases and the J gene lost 7 bases, with 12 bases spanning the gap. Germline V gene data show CDR1 as SGHTA and CDR2 as FQGTGA. The DNA for the CDR3 is TGTGCCAGCAGCAATGGGCGGGACCAGCCCCAGCATTTT. Translating it yields CASSNGRDQPQHF.

This clone appeared a single time. This chain uses TRBV28 with TRBJ1-1, with D possibly being TRBD1 (5 bases). Germline V gene data show CDR1 as MDHEN and CDR2 as SYDVKM. The CDR3 has 15 residues. Trimming took 4 bases from V and 1 from J, leaving 13 bases between them. The CDR3 DNA is TGTGCCAGCAGTTCCCCGGGACCGGGGAACACTGAAGCTTTCTTT. Protein: CASSSPGPGNTEAFF.

The chain has TRBV25-1 and TRBJ2-2, with 7 nucleotides matching TRBD2. J was trimmed by 6 bases and V by 7 bases; bases with no gene match: 5. The length of the CDR3 is 13 residues. The germline CDR1 and CDR2 sequences are MGHDK and SYGVNS. In DNA form, the CDR3 reads TGTGCCAGCACTCCTACTAGCGCCGGGGAGCTGTTTTTT. It codes for CASTPTSAGELFF.

CDR3 protein: CASRSTSGTDTQYF. The CDR3 nucleotides read TGCGCCAGCAGATCGACTAGCGGCACAGATACGCAGTATTTT. The chain links TRBV5-1 to TRBJ2-3, with 8 bases lining up with TRBD2. CDR3 length: 14 residues. Germline CDR1 and CDR2: SGHRS and YFSETQ. Trimming cost V 5 bases and J 1 base; bases outside gene matches: 3.

V gene TRBV4-1 combines with J gene TRBJ2-5; 10 nucleotides align to TRBD2. CDR1 MGHRA and CDR2 YSYEKL come from the germline V gene. The ends lost 1 base at V and 2 bases at J; junction bases unmatched: 7. The CDR3 spans 17 residues. Here the CDR3 DNA reads TGCGCCAGCAGCCAAGGTTGGGGACTAGCGTTGCAAGAGACCCAGTACTTC. It translates to CASSQGWGLALQETQYF.

The chain is built from TRBV6-4 and TRBJ2-3; TRBD1 is a possible D gene (6 bases). Deletions cut 3 bases from V and 1 base from J, with 8 bases between. This CDR3 contains 14 residues. Germline lookup yields CDR1 MRHNA and CDR2 SNTAGT. The CDR3 protein is CASSEHRGTDTQYF. CDR3 nucleotide sequence: TGTGCCAGCAGTGAACACAGGGGCACAGATACGCAGTATTTT.

The V and J genes are TRBV15 and TRBJ2-1; D call uncertain. Germline V gene data show CDR1 as LNHNV and CDR2 as YYDKDF (reference sequence). Trimming removed 0 bases from V and 0 bases from J, with 6 bases in between. The CDR3 consists of 15 residues. The CDR3 loop reads CATSREDRSYNEQFF. The CDR3 DNA is TGTGCCACCAGCAGAGAAGACCGCTCCTACAATGAGCAGTTCTTC.

The chain employs TRBV7-2 and TRBJ2-5; 11 nucleotides line up with TRBD2. The CDR3 covers 15 residues. The V segment lost 5 bases and the J segment 13 bases; nucleotides outside the gene matches: 15. The germline CDR1 and CDR2 sequences are SGHTA and FQGNSA. CDR3 protein: CASSLDSGRAVGGYF. CDR3 in DNA: TGTGCCAGCAGCCTAGATAGCGGGAGGGCCGTGGGGGGGTACTTC. Full variable domain (outside the CDR3, taken from reference TRBV7-2 and TRBJ2-5): GAGVSQSPSNKVTEKGKDVELRCDPISGHTALYWYRQSLGQGLEFLIYFQGNSAPDKSGLPSDRFSAERTGGSVSTLTIQRTQQEDSAVYLCASSLDSGRAVGGYFGPGTRLLVL.